These 7 T cell receptor beta chains were sequenced from one sample in a study of Ad26.COV2.S vaccination and SARS-CoV-2 variants. TCRdb's table, derived via immunoSEQ multiplex PCR, lists solely in-frame clones and lacks some. The sample yields about 450,000 clones, roughly nine tenths seen once. As for treatment: roughly 18 received Ad26.COV2.S at low or high dose, single or two shots; about five received placebo; per-sample allocation not given. Following the first vaccine or placebo injection, samples were taken on day 63. The specimen was peripheral blood, collected in a trial of Ad26.COV2.S vaccine versus placebo. Receptors were obtained from a person between 18 and 60 years old who received the Ad26.COV2.S COVID-19 vaccine or a placebo.

This clone was counted a single time. The chain employs TRBV27 and TRBJ2-1; D unclear. Per germline, CDR1 MNHEY and CDR2 SMNVEV (reference sequence). V dropped 3 bases and J dropped 2 bases, with 11 bases sitting between them. The CDR3 totals 15 residues. The DNA for the CDR3 is TGTGCCAGCAGTTTCGACGGAAGACCCTACAATGAGCAGTTCTTC. This translates into CASSFDGRPYNEQFF.

The J gene is TRBJ2-7, the V gene TRBV28, with D unclear. Germline-derived CDR1 and CDR2 are MDHEN and SYDVKM. V was cut by 3 bases and J by 3 bases, with 6 bases left in between. This CDR3 comprises 12 residues. CDR3 loop: CASSFHLYEQYF. CDR3 in DNA: TGTGCCAGCAGTTTCCACCTCTACGAGCAGTACTTC.

The table lists this clone with a count of one. The CDR3 DNA follows: TGTGCCAGCAGTGAATGGGACACTAATGAAAAACTGTTTTTT. Residues: CASSEWDTNEKLFF. This rearrangement joins TRBV6-1 to TRBJ1-4; D possibly corresponds to TRBD1 (5 bases). The V gene's germline CDR1 is MNHNS and CDR2 SASEGT. Trimming left V 2 bases short and J 2 bases short, with 6 bases between. This CDR3 spans 14 amino acids.

This clone was seen once. The rearrangement links TRBV7-3 to TRBJ1-2, with TRBD1 as a possible D gene (6 bases). This CDR3 is built from 14 residues. V was cut by 5 bases and J by 4 bases, with 14 bases left in between. Germline values: CDR1 SGHTA, CDR2 FQGTGA. The CDR3 reads CASSQAGVGYGYTF. CDR3 DNA: TGTGCCAGCAGCCAGGCAGGGGTCGGCTATGGCTACACCTTC.

The rearrangement joins TRBV4-3 to TRBJ1-2; 7 bases align to TRBD1. The trim removed 3 bases at V and 1 base at J, leaving 5 bases unmatched. CDR1 and CDR2 from the germline V gene are LGHNA and YSLEER. The CDR3 consists of 15 residues. CDR3 nucleotides: TGCGCCAGCAGCCAGTTACAGGGGATTAACTATGGCTACACCTTC. Amino acid sequence: CASSQLQGINYGYTF.

This chain uses TRBV7-9 with TRBJ2-7; 10 bases align to TRBD1. The CDR3 contains 14 residues. Germline assignment: CDR1 SEHNR and CDR2 FQNEAQ (reference sequence). V was clipped by 3 bases and J by 7 bases; unmatched bases: 6. The CDR3 here is CASSLDRGEEEQYF. For the CDR3, the DNA is TGTGCCAGCAGCTTGGACAGGGGGGAAGAAGAGCAGTACTTC.

The rearrangement joins TRBV24-1 to TRBJ1-2, with 8 positions matching TRBD1. The trim removed 4 bases at V and 6 bases at J, leaving 15 bases unmatched. The CDR3 is made up of 17 amino acids. Germline V gene sequence: CDR1 KGHDR, CDR2 SFDVKD. CDR3 nucleotides: TGTGCCACCAGTGACCACCAACCGGACACAGGGGGGGATGGCTACACCTTC. Encoded protein: CATSDHQPDTGGDGYTF.